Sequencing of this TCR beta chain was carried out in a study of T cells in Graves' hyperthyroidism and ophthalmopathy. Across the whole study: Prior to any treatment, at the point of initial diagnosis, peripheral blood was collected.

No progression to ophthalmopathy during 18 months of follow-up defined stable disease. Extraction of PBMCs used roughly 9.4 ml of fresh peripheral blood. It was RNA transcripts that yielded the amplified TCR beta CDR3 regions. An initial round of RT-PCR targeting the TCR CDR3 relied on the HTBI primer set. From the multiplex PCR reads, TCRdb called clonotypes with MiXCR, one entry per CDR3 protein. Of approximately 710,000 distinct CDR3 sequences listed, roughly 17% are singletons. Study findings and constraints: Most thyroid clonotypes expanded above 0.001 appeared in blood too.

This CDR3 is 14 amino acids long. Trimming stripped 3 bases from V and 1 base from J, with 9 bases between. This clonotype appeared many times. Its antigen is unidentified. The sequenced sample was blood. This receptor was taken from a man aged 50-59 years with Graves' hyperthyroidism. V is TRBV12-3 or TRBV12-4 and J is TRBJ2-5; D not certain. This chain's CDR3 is CASSFVNFQETQYF. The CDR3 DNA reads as TGTGCCAGCAGTTTCGTCAACTTCCAAGAGACCCAGTACTTC.